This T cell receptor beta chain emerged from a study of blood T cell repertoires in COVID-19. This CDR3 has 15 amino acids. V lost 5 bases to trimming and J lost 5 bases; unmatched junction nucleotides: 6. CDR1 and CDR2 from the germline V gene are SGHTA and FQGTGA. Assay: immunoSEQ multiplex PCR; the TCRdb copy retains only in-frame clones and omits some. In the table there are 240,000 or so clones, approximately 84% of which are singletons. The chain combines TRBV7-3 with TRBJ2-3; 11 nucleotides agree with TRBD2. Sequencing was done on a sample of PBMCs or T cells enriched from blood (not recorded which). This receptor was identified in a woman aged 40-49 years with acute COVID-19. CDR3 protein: CASSLSGRVVDTQYF. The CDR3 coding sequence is TGTGCCAGCAGCCTTAGCGGGAGGGTGGTAGATACGCAGTATTTT. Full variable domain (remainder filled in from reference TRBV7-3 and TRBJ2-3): GAGVSQTPSNKVTEKGKYVELRCDPISGHTALYWYRQSLGQGPEFLIYFQGTGAADDSGLPNDRFFAVRPEGSVSTLKIQRTERGDSAVYLCASSLSGRVVDTQYFGPGTRLTVL.